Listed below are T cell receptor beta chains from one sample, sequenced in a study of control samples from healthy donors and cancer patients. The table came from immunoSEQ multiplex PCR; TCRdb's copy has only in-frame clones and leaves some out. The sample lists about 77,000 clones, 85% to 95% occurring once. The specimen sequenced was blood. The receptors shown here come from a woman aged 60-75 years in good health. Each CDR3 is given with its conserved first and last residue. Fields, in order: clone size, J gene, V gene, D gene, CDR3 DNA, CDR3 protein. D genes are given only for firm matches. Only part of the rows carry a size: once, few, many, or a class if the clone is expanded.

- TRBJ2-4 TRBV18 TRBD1 TGTGCCAGCTCACCCGGGACAGGGGGCGCGATGACCAAAAACATTCAGTACTTC CASSPGTGGAMTKNIQYF
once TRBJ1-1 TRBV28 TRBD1 TGTGCCAGCAGTACGCCACAGGGGATCACTGAAGCTTTCTTT CASSTPQGITEAFF
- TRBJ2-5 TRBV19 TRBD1 TGTGCCAGTAGTACTCGGGACAGGGGGCTCGGAGAGACCCAGTACTTC CASSTRDRGLGETQYF
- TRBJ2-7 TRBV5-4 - TGTGCCAGCAGCTTGGGCACTCTACTCTCCTACGAGCAGTACTTC CASSLGTLLSYEQYF
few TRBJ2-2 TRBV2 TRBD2 TGTGCCAGCAATCGACTAGCGGGTGTCACCGGGGAGCTGTTTTTT CASNRLAGVTGELFF
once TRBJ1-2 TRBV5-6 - TGTGCCAGCAGCTTTAGATCGGCGGGATCCTATGGCTACACCTTC CASSFRSAGSYGYTF
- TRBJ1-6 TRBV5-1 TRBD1 TGCGCCAGCAGCTTACAAGGACGCGACAGGGATTATAATTCACCCCTCCACTTT CASSLQGRDRDYNSPLHF
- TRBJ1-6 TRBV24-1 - TGTGCCACCAGTGATTTGGTTGACGGATCACCCCTCCACTTT CATSDLVDGSPLHF
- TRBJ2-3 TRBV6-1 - TGTGCCAGCAGTGATGCGGGAGATACGCAGTATTTT CASSDAGDTQYF
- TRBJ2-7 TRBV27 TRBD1 TGTGCCAGCAGTTCCCTGAGGACAGGAGGCACCTACGAGCAGTACTTC CASSSLRTGGTYEQYF
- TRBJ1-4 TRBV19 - TGTGCCAGTAGTGTTGTGGGGGTCCGAGAAAAACTGTTTTTT CASSVVGVREKLFF
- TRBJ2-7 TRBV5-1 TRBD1 TGCGCCAGCAGCCCCCGACAGGGGAGTGGGTACGAGCAGTACTTC CASSPRQGSGYEQYF
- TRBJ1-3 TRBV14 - TGTGCCAGCAGCCAAGATCGACGGAGCTCTGGAAACACCATATATTTT CASSQDRRSSGNTIYF
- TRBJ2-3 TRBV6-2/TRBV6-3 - TGTGCCAGCAGCCCGACCACAGATACGCAGTATTTT CASSPTTDTQYF
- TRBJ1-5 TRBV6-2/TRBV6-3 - TGTGCCAGCAGTTCGGTCGATTTACAGGGTTATCAGCCCCAGCATTTT CASSSVDLQGYQPQHF
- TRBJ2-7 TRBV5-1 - TGCGCCAGCAGCTTGGAGATTAGTGGCGAGCAGTACTTC CASSLEISGEQYF
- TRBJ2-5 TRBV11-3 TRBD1 TGTGCCAGCAGCTTGGAGGGACAGGGGACCCAGTACTTC CASSLEGQGTQYF
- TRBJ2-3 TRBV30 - TGTGCCTGGCACAGGGCGGGTAGCACAGATACGCAGTATTTT CAWHRAGSTDTQYF
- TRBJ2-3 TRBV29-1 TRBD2 TGCAGCGTCGATGGGACTAGCGGACGCACAGATACGCAGTATTTT CSVDGTSGRTDTQYF
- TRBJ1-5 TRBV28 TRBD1 TGTGCCAGCGGATTATCGGGACAGGGGGATCAGCCCCAGCATTTT CASGLSGQGDQPQHF
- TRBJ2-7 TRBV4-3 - TGCGCCAGCAGCCAAGGGGAAAAGAGGCCTTCAGCTAGCGCGTTCTTAAACGAGCAGTACTTC CASSQGEKRPSASAFLNEQYF
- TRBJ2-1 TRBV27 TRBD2 TGTGCCAGCACCAGCGGGAGAGCTTACAATGAGCAGTTCTTC CASTSGRAYNEQFF
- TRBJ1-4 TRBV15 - TGTGCCACCAGCAGAGACGGACAGTCGGCAACTAATGAAAAACTGTTTTTT CATSRDGQSATNEKLFF
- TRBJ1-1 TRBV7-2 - TGTGCCAGCAGCTTAGTAGCCGACACTGAAGCTTTCTTT CASSLVADTEAFF
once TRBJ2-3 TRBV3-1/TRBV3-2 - TGTGCCAGCAGCCAATACGTGGGAGAGGTAGATACGCAGTATTTT CASSQYVGEVDTQYF
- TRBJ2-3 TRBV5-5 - TGTGCCAGCAGCTTGGGGACCGCGGGGAGCACAGATACGCAGTATTTT CASSLGTAGSTDTQYF
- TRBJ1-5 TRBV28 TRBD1 TGTGCCACGGAGGACAGGGCAGTACAGCCCCAGCATTTT CATEDRAVQPQHF
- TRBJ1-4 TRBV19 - TGTGCCAGTAGTATAGTACAGGGCGGAGAAAAACTGTTTTTT CASSIVQGGEKLFF
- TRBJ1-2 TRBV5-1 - TGCGCCAGCAGCTCGCGTCCTACAGGATATGATGGCTACACCTTC CASSSRPTGYDGYTF
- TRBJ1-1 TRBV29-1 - TGCAGCGTTGCCCGGGGGGTCACTGAAGCTTTCTTT CSVARGVTEAFF
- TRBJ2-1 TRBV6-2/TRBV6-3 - TGTGCCAGCAGTTACTCGACGCGTCGTGAGCAGTTCTTC CASSYSTRREQFF
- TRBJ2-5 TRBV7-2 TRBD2 TGTGCCAGCAGCTTAGCGGAACTAGCGGGTGTACCCGGAGGAGAGACCCAGTACTTC CASSLAELAGVPGGETQYF
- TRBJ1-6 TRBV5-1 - TGCGCCAGCAGCTTGGTCGAGGGGAATAATTCACCCCTCCACTTT CASSLVEGNNSPLHF
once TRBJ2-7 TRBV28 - TGTGCCAGCAGCTCCTCCTACGAGCAGTACTTC CASSSSYEQYF
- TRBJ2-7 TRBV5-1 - TGCGCCAGCACCGCAGACTCCTACGAGCAGTACTTC CASTADSYEQYF
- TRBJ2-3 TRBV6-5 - TGTGCCAGCAGTTACTCGAGTGGGAACACAGATACGCAGTATTTT CASSYSSGNTDTQYF
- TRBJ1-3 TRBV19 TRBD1 TGTGCCAGCACTATCCGGGACAGGCTCTCTGGAAACACCATATATTTT CASTIRDRLSGNTIYF